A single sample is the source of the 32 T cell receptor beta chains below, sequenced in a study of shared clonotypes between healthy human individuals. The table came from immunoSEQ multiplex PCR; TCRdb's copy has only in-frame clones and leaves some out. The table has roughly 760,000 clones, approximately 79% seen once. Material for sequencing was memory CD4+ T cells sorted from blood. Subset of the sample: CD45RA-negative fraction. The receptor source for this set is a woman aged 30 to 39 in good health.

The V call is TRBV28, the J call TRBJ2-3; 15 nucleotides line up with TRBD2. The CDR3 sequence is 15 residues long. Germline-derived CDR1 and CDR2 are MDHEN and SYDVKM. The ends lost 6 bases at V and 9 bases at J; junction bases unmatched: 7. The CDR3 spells CASRRTSGRAGTQYF. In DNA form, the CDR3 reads TGTGCCAGCAGAAGGACTAGCGGGAGGGCCGGCACGCAGTATTTT.

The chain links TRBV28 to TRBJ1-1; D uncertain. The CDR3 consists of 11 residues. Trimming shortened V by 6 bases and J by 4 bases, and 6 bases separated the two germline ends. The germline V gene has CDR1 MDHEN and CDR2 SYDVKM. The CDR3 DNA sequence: TGTGCCAGCAGGACCTTCACTGAAGCTTTCTTT. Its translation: CASRTFTEAFF.

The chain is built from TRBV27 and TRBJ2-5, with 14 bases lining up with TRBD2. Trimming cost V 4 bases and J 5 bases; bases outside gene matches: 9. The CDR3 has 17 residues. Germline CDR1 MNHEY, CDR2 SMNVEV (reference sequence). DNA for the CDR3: TGTGCCAGCAGTTCAGAGACTAGCGGGAGGGCCGTTGAGACCCAGTACTTC. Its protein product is CASSSETSGRAVETQYF.

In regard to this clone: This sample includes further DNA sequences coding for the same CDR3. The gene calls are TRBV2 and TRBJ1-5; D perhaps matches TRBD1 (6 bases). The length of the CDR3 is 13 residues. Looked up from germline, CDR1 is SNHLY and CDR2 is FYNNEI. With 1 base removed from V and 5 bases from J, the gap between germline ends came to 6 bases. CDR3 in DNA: TGTGCCAGCAGTGAAGAGGGGGATCAGCCCCAGCATTTT. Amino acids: CASSEEGDQPQHF.

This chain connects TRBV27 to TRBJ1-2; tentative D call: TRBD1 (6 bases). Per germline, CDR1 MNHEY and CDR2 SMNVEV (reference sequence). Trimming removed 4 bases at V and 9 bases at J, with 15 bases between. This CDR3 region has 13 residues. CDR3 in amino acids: CASSSDSSLSYTF. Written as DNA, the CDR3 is TGTGCCAGCAGTTCGGACAGTTCTCTAAGCTACACCTTC.

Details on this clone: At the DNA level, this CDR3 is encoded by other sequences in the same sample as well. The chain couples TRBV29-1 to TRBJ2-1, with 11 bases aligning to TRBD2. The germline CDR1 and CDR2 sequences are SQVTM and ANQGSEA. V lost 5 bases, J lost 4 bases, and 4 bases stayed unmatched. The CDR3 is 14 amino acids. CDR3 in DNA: TGCAGCGTTCGACTAGCGGGGCTTTACAATGAGCAGTTCTTC. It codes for CSVRLAGLYNEQFF.

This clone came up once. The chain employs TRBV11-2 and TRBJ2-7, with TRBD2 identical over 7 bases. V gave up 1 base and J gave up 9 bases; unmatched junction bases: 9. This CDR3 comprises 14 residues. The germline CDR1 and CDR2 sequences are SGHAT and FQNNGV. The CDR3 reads CASSLGAGENGQYF. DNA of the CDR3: TGTGCCAGCAGCTTAGGGGCGGGAGAAAATGGGCAGTACTTC.

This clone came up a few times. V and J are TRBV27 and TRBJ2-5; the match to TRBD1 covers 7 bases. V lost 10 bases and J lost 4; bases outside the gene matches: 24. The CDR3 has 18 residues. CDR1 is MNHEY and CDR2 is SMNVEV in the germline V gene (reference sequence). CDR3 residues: CAIQARDRDQVQGETQYF. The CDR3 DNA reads TGTGCCATCCAGGCCCGAGACAGGGATCAAGTTCAGGGAGAGACCCAGTACTTC.

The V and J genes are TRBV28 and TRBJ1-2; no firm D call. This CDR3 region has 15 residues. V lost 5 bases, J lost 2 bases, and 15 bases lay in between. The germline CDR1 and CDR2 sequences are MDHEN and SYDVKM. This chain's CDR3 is CASSKPNGQNYGYTF. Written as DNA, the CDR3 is TGTGCCAGCAGTAAACCCAACGGTCAGAACTATGGCTACACCTTC.

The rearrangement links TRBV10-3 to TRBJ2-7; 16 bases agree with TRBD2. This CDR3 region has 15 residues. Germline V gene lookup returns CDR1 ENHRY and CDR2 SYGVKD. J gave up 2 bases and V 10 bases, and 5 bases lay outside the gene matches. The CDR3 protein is CATGTSGRGPYEQYF. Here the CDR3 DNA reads TGTGCCACCGGGACTAGCGGGAGGGGGCCCTACGAGCAGTACTTC.

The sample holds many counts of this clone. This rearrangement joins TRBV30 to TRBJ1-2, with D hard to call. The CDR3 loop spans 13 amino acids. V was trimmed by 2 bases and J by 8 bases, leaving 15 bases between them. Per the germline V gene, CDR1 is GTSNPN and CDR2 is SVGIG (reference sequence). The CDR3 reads CAWSTFGLRGYTF. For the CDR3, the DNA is TGTGCCTGGAGTACCTTCGGTCTAAGGGGCTACACCTTC. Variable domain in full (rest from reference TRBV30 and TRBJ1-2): SQTIHQWPATLVQPVGSPLSLECTVEGTSNPNLYWYRQAAGRGLQLLFYSVGIGQISSEVPQNLSASRPQDRQFILSSKKLLLSDSGFYLCAWSTFGLRGYTFGSGTRLTVV.

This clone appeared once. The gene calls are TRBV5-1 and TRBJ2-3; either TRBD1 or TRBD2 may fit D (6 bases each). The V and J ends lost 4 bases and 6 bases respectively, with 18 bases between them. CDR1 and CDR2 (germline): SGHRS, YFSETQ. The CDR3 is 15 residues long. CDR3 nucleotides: TGCGCCAGCAGCCAATTGGACAGAGGGGGGGATACGCAGTATTTT. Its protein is CASSQLDRGGDTQYF.

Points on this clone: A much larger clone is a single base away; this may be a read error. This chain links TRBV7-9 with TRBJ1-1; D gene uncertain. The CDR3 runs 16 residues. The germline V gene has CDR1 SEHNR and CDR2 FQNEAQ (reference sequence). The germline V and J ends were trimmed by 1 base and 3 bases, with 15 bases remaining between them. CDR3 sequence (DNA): TGTGCCAGCAGCTTAGGAGTCCGAGGGAAAGACACTGAAGCTTTCTTT. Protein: CASSLGVRGKDTEAFF.

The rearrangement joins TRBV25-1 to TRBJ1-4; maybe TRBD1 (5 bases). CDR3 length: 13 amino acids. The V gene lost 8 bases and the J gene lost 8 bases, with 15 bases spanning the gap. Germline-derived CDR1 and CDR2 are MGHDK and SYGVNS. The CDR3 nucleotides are TGTGCCAGCTCTAGTGGGGGGACCGAAAAACTGTTTTTT. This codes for CASSSGGTEKLFF.

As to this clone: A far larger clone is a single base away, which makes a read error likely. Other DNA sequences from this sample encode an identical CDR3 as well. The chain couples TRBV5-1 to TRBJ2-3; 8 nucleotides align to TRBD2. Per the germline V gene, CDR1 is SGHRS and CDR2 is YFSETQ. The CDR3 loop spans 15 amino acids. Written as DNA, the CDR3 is TGCGCTAGCAGCCCGAGAGCGGGAGTTGCTGATACGCAGTATTTT. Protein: CASSPRAGVADTQYF. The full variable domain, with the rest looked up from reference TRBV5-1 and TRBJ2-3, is KAGVTQTPRYLIKTRGQQVTLSCSPISGHRSVSWYQQTPGQGLQFLFEYFSETQRNKGNFPGRFSGRQFSNSRSEMNVSTLELGDSALYLCASSPRAGVADTQYFGPGTRLTVL.

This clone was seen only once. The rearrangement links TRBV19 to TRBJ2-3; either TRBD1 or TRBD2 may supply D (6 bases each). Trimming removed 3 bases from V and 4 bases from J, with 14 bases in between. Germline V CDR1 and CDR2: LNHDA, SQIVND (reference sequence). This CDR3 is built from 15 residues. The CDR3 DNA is TGTGCCAGTAGTATCTACGGGGGCATCGCAGATACGCAGTATTTT. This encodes CASSIYGGIADTQYF.

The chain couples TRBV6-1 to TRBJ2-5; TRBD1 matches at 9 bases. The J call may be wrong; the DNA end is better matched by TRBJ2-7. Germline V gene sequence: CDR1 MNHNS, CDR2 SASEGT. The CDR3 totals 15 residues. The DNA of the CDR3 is TGTGCCAGCAGTCACCCCGGGACAGGGACCTACGAGCAGTACTTC. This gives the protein CASSHPGTGTYEQYF.

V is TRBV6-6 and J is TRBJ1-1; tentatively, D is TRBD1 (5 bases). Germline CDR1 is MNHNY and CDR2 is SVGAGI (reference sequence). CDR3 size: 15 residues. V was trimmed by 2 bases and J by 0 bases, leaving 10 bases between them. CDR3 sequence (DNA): TGTGCCAGCAGTTACGTCCCAGGGATGAACACTGAAGCTTTCTTT. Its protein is CASSYVPGMNTEAFF.

The CDR3 nucleotides read TGCGCCAGCCAGCGGGATTTGTATCAGCCCCAGCATTTT. Its translation is CASQRDLYQPQHF. This chain uses TRBV10-2 with TRBJ1-5, with D uncertain. The CDR3 is 13 residues long. Germline loops: CDR1 WSHSY, CDR2 SAAADI. V lost 8 bases, J lost 5 bases, and 13 bases lay in between.

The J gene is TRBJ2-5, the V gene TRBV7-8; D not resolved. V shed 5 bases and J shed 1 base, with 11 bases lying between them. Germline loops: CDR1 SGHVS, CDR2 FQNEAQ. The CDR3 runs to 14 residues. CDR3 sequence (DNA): TGTGCCAGCAGCCGAGGACGACTCCAAGAGACCCAGTACTTC. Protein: CASSRGRLQETQYF. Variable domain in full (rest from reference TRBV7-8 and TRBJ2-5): GAGVSQSPRYKVAKRGQDVALRCDPISGHVSLFWYQQALGQGPEFLTYFQNEAQLDKSGLPSDRFFAERPEGSVSTLKIQRTQQEDSAVYLCASSRGRLQETQYFGPGTRLLVL.

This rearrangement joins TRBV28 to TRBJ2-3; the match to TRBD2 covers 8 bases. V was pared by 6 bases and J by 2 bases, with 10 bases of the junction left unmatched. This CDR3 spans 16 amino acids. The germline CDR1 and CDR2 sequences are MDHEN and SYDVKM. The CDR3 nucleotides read TGTGCCAGCAGGGTGGGCTGGACTAGCCTCACAGATACGCAGTATTTT. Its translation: CASRVGWTSLTDTQYF.

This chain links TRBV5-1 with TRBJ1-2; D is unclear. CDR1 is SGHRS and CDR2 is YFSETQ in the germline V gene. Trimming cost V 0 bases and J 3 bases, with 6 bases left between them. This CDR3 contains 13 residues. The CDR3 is CASSLAGYYGYTF. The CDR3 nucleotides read TGCGCCAGCAGCTTGGCCGGCTACTATGGCTACACCTTC.

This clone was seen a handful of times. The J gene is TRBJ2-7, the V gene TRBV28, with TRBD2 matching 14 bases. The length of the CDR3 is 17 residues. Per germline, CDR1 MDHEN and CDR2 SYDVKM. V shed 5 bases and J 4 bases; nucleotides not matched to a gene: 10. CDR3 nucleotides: TGTGCCAGCAGTGTAAGACTAGCGGGAGGGCCGGGGTACGAGCAGTACTTC. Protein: CASSVRLAGGPGYEQYF.

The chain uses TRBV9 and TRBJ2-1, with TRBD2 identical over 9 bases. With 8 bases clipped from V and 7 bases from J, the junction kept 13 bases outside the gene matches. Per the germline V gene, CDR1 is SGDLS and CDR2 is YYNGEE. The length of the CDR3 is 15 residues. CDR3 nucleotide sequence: TGTGCCAGTAGAGTAGCGGGAGCGGCGGAAAATGAGCAGTTCTTC. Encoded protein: CASRVAGAAENEQFF.

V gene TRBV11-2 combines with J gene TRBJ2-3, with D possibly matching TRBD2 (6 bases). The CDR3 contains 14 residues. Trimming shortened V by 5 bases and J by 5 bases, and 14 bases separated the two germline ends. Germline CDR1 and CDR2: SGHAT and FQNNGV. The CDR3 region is CASSTLLRGDTQYF. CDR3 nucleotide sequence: TGTGCCAGCAGCACTTTGTTGCGGGGAGATACGCAGTATTTT.

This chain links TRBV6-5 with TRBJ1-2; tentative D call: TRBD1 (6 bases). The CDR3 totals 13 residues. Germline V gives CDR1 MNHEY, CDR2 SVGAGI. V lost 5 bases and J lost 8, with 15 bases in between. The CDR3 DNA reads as TGTGCCAGCAGTACCAGGGGCAGGCGAGGCTACACCTTC. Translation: CASSTRGRRGYTF.

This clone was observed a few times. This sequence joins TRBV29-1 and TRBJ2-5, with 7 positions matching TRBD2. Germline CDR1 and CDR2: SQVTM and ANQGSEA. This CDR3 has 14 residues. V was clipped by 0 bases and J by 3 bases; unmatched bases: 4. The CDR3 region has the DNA TGCAGCGTTGAAGAACCTCTAGCGGAAGAGACCCAGTACTTC. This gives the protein CSVEEPLAEETQYF. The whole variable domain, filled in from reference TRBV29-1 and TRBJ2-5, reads SAVISQKPSRDICQRGTSLTIQCQVDSQVTMMFWYRQQPGQSLTLIATANQGSEATYESGFVIDKFPISRPNLTFSTLTVSNMSPEDSSIYLCSVEEPLAEETQYFGPGTRLLVL.

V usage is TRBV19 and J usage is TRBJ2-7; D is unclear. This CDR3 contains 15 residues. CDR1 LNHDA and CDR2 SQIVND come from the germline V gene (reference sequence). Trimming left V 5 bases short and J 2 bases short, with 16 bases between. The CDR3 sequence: CASSPRPDLPYEQYF. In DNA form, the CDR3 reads TGTGCCAGTAGTCCCCGACCGGACCTTCCCTACGAGCAGTACTTC.

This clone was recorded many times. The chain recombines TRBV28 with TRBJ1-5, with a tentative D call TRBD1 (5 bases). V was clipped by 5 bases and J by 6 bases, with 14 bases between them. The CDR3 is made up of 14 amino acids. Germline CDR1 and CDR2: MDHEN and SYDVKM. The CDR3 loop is CASSRPRAGQPQHF. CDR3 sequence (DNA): TGTGCCAGCAGTCGGCCCAGGGCCGGTCAGCCCCAGCATTTT.

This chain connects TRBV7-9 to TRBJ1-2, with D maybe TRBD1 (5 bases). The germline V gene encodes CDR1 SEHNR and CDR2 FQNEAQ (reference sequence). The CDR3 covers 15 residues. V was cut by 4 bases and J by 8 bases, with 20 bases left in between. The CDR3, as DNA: TGTGCCAGCAGCTCCGGTGGGGGGGAAGCGATGGGCTACACCTTC. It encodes CASSSGGGEAMGYTF.

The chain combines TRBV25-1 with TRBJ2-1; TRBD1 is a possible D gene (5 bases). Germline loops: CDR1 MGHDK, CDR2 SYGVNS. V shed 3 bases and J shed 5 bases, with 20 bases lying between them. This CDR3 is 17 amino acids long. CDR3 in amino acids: CASSEPGTGIRHNEQFF. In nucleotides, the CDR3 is TGTGCCAGCAGTGAGCCCGGCACAGGCATCCGTCACAATGAGCAGTTCTTC.

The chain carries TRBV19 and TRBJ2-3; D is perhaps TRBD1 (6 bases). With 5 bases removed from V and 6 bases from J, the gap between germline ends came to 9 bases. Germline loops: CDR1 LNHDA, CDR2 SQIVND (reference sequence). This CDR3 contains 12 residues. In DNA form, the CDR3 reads TGTGCCAGTAGTCCCCAGGGGGATACGCAGTATTTT. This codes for CASSPQGDTQYF.